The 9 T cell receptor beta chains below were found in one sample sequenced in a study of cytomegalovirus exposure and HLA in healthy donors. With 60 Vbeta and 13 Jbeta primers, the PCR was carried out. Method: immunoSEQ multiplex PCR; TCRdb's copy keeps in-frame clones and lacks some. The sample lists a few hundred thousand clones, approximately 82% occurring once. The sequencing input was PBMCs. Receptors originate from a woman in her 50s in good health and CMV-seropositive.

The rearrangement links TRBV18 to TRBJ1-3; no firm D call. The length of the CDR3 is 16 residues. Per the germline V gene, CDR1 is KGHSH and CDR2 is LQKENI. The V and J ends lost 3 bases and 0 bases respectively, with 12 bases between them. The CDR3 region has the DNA TGTGCCAGCTCACCTGGAGAGGCCCTCTCTGGAAACACCATATATTTT. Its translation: CASSPGEALSGNTIYF.

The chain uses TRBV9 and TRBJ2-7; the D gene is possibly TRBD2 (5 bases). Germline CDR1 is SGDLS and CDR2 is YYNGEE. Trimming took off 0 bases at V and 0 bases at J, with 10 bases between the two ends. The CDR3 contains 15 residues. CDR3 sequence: CASSVGGANSYEQYF. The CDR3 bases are TGTGCCAGCAGCGTAGGGGGAGCCAACTCCTACGAGCAGTACTTC.

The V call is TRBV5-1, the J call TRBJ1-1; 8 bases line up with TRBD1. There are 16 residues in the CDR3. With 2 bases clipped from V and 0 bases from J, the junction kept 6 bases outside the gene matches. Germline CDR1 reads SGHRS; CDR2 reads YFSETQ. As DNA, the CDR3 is TGCGCCAGCAGCTTCGGGACAGGCAGGATGAACACTGAAGCTTTCTTT. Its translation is CASSFGTGRMNTEAFF. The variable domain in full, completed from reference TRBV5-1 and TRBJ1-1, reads KAGVTQTPRYLIKTRGQQVTLSCSPISGHRSVSWYQQTPGQGLQFLFEYFSETQRNKGNFPGRFSGRQFSNSRSEMNVSTLELGDSALYLCASSFGTGRMNTEAFFGQGTRLTVV.

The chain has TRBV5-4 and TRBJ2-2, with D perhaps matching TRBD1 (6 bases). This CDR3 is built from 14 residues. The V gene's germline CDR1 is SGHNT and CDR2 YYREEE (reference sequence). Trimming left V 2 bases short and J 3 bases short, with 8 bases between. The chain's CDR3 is CASSFGQHTGELFF. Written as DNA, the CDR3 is TGTGCCAGCAGCTTCGGACAGCACACCGGGGAGCTGTTTTTT. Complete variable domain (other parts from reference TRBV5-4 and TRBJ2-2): ETGVTQSPTHLIKTRGQQVTLRCSSQSGHNTVSWYQQALGQGPQFIFQYYREEENGRGNFPPRFSGLQFPNYSSELNVNALELDDSALYLCASSFGQHTGELFFGEGSRLTVL.

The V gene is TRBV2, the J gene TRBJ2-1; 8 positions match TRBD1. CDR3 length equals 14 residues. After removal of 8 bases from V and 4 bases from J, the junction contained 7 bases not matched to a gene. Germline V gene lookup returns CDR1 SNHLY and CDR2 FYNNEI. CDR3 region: CASRDRGRYNEQFF. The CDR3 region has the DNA TGTGCCAGCCGAGACAGGGGACGATACAATGAGCAGTTCTTC.

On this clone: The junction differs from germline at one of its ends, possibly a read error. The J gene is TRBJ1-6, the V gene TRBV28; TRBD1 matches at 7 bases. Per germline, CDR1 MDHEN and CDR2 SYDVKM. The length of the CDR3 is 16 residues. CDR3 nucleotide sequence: TGTGCCAGCAGGCCGCGGGACTTCAGGGGGAATTCACCCTTCCACTTT. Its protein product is CASRPRDFRGNSPFHF.

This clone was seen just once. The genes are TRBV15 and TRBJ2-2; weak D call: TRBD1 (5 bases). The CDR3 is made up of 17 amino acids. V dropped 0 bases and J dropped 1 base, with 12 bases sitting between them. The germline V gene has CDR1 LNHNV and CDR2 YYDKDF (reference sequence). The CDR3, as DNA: TGTGCCACCAGCAGAGAGCCCCTCGGACAGAACACCGGGGAGCTGTTTTTT. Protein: CATSREPLGQNTGELFF.

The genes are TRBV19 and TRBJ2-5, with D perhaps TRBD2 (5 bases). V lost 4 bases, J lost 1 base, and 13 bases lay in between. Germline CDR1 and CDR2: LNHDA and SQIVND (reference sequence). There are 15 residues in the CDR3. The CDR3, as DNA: TGTGCCAGTAGTACCCGCGGCGGGTCCCAAGAGACCCAGTACTTC. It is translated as CASSTRGGSQETQYF.

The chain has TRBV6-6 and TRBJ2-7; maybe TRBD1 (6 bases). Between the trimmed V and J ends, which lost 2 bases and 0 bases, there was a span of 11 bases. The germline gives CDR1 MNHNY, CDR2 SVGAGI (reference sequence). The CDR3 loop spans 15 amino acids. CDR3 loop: CASSYPMTGSYEQYF. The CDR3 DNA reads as TGTGCCAGCAGTTACCCAATGACAGGCTCCTACGAGCAGTACTTC.